This TCR beta chain was observed in a study of CD8 T cells in Susac syndrome. From blood CD8+ and CD4+ T cells, the TCR beta chain was sequenced. Controls matched for sex and age were healthy donors. Isolation of CD8+ and CD4+ T cells was performed negatively, whereas enrichment of TEMRA cells was done by FACS. The germline V gene has CDR1 SNHLY and CDR2 FYNNEI. The length of the CDR3 is 15 residues. V shed 2 bases and J shed 2 bases, with 10 bases lying between them. With random hexamers, reverse transcription was performed on about 0.45 to 1 ug of RNA. Across 54 Vbeta and 13 Jbeta, TCR beta CDR3 was amplified with immunoSEQ multiplex PCR. TCRdb re-analysed the immunoSEQ multiplex PCR reads in MiXCR, keeping a single row per CDR3 protein. The data hold approximately 150,000 distinct CDR3 sequences, with around 90% observed a single time.

The gene calls are TRBV2 and TRBJ2-1, with D unclear. The sequenced material came from CD4+ T cells from PBMCs. The TCR comes from a human donor in good health. CDR3 region: CASSERSGPYNEQFF. CDR3 DNA: TGTGCCAGCAGTGAAAGGTCGGGTCCCTACAATGAGCAGTTCTTC.